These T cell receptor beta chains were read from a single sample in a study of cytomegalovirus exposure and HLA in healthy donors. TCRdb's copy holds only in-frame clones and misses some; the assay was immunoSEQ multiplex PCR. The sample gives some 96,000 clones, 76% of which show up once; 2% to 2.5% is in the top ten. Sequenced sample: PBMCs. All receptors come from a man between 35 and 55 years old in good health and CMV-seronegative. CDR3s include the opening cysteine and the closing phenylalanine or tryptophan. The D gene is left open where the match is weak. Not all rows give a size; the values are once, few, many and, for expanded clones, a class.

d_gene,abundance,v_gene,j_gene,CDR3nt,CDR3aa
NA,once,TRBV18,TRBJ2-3,TGTGCCAGCTCAGGGCAGGGCGCAGATACGCAGTATTTT,CASSGQGADTQYF
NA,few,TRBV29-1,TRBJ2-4,TGCAGCGTTGCCGCAGGGGCGGACATTCAGTACTTC,CSVAAGADIQYF
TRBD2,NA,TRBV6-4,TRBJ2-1,TGTGCCAGCAGTGTATTTAGCGGGAGCGGTGAGCAGTTCTTC,CASSVFSGSGEQFF
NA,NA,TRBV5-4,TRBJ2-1,TGTGCCAGCAGCTTGGGACTTACCCTCTCCTACAATGAGCAGTTCTTC,CASSLGLTLSYNEQFF
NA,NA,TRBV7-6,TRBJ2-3,TGTGCCAGCAGCTCCCAGGAGGCAGATACGCAGTATTTT,CASSSQEADTQYF
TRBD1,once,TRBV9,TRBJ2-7,TGTGCCAGCAGTCTACAGGGGGGCGAGCAGTACTTC,CASSLQGGEQYF
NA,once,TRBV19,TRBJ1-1,TGTGCCAGTAGTATCTTAGGGGTTAATACTGAAGCTTTCTTT,CASSILGVNTEAFF
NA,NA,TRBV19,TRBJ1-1,TGTGCCAGTTCGTTTTCGTTTGGACAGAACACTGAAGCTTTCTTT,CASSFSFGQNTEAFF
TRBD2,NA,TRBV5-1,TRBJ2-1,TGCGCCAGCAGGAGGGGACTAGCGGGGGGTATCAATGAGCAGTTCTTC,CASRRGLAGGINEQFF
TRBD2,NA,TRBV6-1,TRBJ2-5,TGTGCCAGCAGTCGGACTAGCGGGATTGTTGAGACCCAGTACTTC,CASSRTSGIVETQYF
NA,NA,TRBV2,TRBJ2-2,TGTGCCAGCAGTGTGGTCAGGGGAACCGGGGAGCTGTTTTTT,CASSVVRGTGELFF
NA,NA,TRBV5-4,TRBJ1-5,TGTGCCAGCAGCTTGGTGGGGCAGGGTTTGTCCTTGGGCCAGCCCCAGCATTTT,CASSLVGQGLSLGQPQHF
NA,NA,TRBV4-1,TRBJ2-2,TGCGCCAGCAGCCCCTCCGCCAGTGAAGAGCTGTTTTTT,CASSPSASEELFF
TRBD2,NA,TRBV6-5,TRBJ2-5,TGTGCCTCTGGGAGGGAGGAGACCCAGTACTTC,CASGREETQYF
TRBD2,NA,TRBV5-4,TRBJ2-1,TGTGCCAGCCTTTCCGGCGGGGGACCCTACAATGAGCAGTTCTTC,CASLSGGGPYNEQFF
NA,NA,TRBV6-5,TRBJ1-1,TGTGCCAGCAGTGTTTCAGGGGAGAACACTGAAGCTTTCTTT,CASSVSGENTEAFF
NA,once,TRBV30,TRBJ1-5,TGTGCCTGGAGACAGGCGGGGAGCAATCAGCCCCAGCATTTT,CAWRQAGSNQPQHF
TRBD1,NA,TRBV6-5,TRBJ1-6,TGTGCCAGCAGTTACAGACAGGGAAATTCACCCCTCCACTTT,CASSYRQGNSPLHF
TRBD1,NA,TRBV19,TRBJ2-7,TGTGCCAGTAGTAGCATGCAGGGTTTGGGACAGGGTCCCAGCTACGAGCAGTACTTC,CASSSMQGLGQGPSYEQYF
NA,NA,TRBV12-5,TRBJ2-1,TGTGCTTCTATGCCAGAGGGGGACAATGAGCAGTTCTTC,CASMPEGDNEQFF
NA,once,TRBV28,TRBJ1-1,TGTGCCAGCAGTTGGGGGGGTTCTGGGGACACTGAAGCTTTCTTT,CASSWGGSGDTEAFF
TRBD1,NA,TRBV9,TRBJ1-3,TGTGCCAGCAGCCCATTGATACAGGGGGTTGGAAACACCATATATTTT,CASSPLIQGVGNTIYF
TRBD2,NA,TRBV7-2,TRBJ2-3,TGTGCCAGCAGCAGGACTAGCGGGGGGGCAATCGATACGCAGTATTTT,CASSRTSGGAIDTQYF
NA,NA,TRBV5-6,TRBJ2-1,TGTGCCAGCAGCTTGCCCCTAGCATCCAATGAGCAGTTCTTC,CASSLPLASNEQFF
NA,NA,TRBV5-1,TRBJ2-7,TGCGCCAGCAGCTTGGGAGGCGGGGACTACGAGCAGTACTTC,CASSLGGGDYEQYF
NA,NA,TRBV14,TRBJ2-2,TGTGCCAGCAGCCCGTGGCAGGGAAACACCGGGGAGCTGTTTTTT,CASSPWQGNTGELFF
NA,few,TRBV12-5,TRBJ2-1,TGTGCTAGTGGCTTGGGAGAGGGCCTAAGCTCCTACAATGAGCAGTTCTTC,CASGLGEGLSSYNEQFF
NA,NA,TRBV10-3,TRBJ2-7,TGTGCCATCAGTGAGTATAACTACGAGCAGTACTTC,CAISEYNYEQYF
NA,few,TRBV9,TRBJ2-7,TGTGCCAGCAGCATCAGGGGGGTCGGCGAGCAGTACTTC,CASSIRGVGEQYF
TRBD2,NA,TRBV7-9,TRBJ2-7,TGTGCCAGCAGGGGTTCAGCGGGAGGGCCCTACGAGCAGTACTTC,CASRGSAGGPYEQYF
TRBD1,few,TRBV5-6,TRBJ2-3,TGTGCCAGCAGCCGAGGCGACAGGGACACAGATACGCAGTATTTT,CASSRGDRDTDTQYF
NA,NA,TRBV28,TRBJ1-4,TGTGCCAGCAGTCTTATAAACTTCAGGGGTCCTCGGGATAATGAAAAACTGTTTTTT,CASSLINFRGPRDNEKLFF
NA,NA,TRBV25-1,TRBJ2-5,TGTGCCAGCAGACCGCGGGGCACCGAGCGAGAGACCCAGTACTTC,CASRPRGTERETQYF
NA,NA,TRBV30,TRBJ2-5,TGTGCCTGTCATACGGTTTCGGGGACCCAGTACTTC,CACHTVSGTQYF
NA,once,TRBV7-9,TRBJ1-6,TGTGCCAGCAGCCGAAGGGGAAACCTGGATTCACCCCTCCACTTT,CASSRRGNLDSPLHF
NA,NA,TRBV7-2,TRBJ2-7,TGTGCCAGCAGCAAGCAGACAGAAGATCTCGGCGAGCAGTACTTC,CASSKQTEDLGEQYF
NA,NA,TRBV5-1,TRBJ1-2,TGCGCCAGCAGCTTTGTGGAGGGGCGGAAGGGCTACACCTTC,CASSFVEGRKGYTF
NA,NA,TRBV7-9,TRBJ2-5,TGTTCCAGCAGCCCAGCGGAGACCCAGTACTTC,CSSSPAETQYF
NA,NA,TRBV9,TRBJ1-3,TGTGCCAGCAGCGTAGTCACTGAGGGTTCTGGAAACACCATATATTTT,CASSVVTEGSGNTIYF
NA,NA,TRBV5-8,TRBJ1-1,TGTGCCAGCAGCTTGACAGGGAACACTGAAGCTTTCTTT,CASSLTGNTEAFF